Listed below are T cell receptor beta chains from one sample, sequenced in a study of blood T cell repertoires in COVID-19. Assay: immunoSEQ multiplex PCR; the TCRdb copy retains only in-frame clones and omits some. The sample lists approximately 89,000 clones, over 80% occurring once. The sample consisted of peripheral blood. The receptors shown here come from a woman aged 55 to 70 with active COVID-19. Both conserved end residues are part of each CDR3. D genes are given only for firm matches. Size values are once, few and many counts, or a class for expanded clones, and some rows have none.

>TRBD1|TRBV5-1|TRBJ2-7|once
TGCGCCAGCAGCTTGGAGACAGGGGGCGAATACGAGCAGTACTTC
CASSLETGGEYEQYF
>TRBD1|TRBV10-2|TRBJ1-2|.
TGCGCCAGCAGTCAAGACAGGGGTGGCTACACCTTC
CASSQDRGGYTF
>.|TRBV28|TRBJ2-6|.
TGTGCCAGCAGTTCTAAATTGGCCGCCGGGGTGATTCTCCGTAGCTCTGGGGCCAACGTCCTGACTTTC
CASSSKLAAGVILRSSGANVLTF
>.|TRBV27|TRBJ1-2|.
TGTGCCAGCAGTTTCCTCGGGGTGAGCTACACCTTC
CASSFLGVSYTF
>TRBD1|TRBV6-5|TRBJ1-4|.
TGTGCCAGCAGTTCCGGACAGGGTTCGGATGAAAAACTGTTTTTT
CASSSGQGSDEKLFF
>.|TRBV6-5|TRBJ1-1|.
TGTGCCAGCAGACCTTTGGGACATCCTAACACTGAAGCTTTCTTT
CASRPLGHPNTEAFF
>.|TRBV5-1|TRBJ2-5|.
TGCGCCAGCAAGCGGACAGAAGAGACCCAGTACTTC
CASKRTEETQYF
>TRBD2|TRBV5-4|TRBJ2-5|.
TGTGCCAGCAGCTTGACTAGCGGGAAAGAGACCCAGTACTTC
CASSLTSGKETQYF
>.|TRBV30|TRBJ2-3|.
TGTGCCTGGAGCCCGACTGGTAGCCCAGACACAGATACGCAGTATTTT
CAWSPTGSPDTDTQYF
>TRBD1|TRBV28|TRBJ2-7|.
TGTGCCAGCAGTTTGGGCGGGTCAGGGGGCGAGCAGTACTTC
CASSLGGSGGEQYF
>.|TRBV2|TRBJ1-2|.
TGTGCCAGCGCACGGAACTATGGCTACACCTTC
CASARNYGYTF
>TRBD1|TRBV4-3|TRBJ1-2|once
TGCGCCAGCAGCCAAGATCTAGGGGGCCATGGCCACACCTTC
CASSQDLGGHGHTF
>.|TRBV30|TRBJ1-4|.
TGTGCCTGGAGTGTGTCAGGGAATAATGAAAAACTGTTTTTT
CAWSVSGNNEKLFF
>TRBD1|TRBV6-2/TRBV6-3|TRBJ1-1|.
TGTGCCAGCAGTTACGGGGGGACAGGGGGCGATGAAGCTTTCTTT
CASSYGGTGGDEAFF
>.|TRBV6-1|TRBJ2-2|.
TGTGCCAGCAGTGAATACAGCCTGAACACCGGGGAGCTGTTTTTT
CASSEYSLNTGELFF
>.|TRBV5-6|TRBJ1-4|.
TGTGCCAGCAGCTTGGCCCCGGGTACTAATGAAAAACTGTTTTTT
CASSLAPGTNEKLFF
>.|TRBV2|TRBJ2-5|.
TGTGCCAGTGGAGGGGGGGCAGATAGACAAGAGACCCAGTACTTC
CASGGGADRQETQYF
>.|TRBV24-1|TRBJ2-7|.
TGTGCCACCAGTGATCCCCCAGGCTACGAGCAGTACTTC
CATSDPPGYEQYF
>.|TRBV7-8|TRBJ2-1|.
TGTGCCAGCAGCTTAGAGAGCTACAATGAGCAGTTCTTC
CASSLESYNEQFF
>.|TRBV28|TRBJ1-6|.
TGTGCCAGCAGTTCAATACAGAGTTATAATTCACCCCTCCACTTT
CASSSIQSYNSPLHF
>.|TRBV14|TRBJ2-3|.
TGTGCCAGCTTGCTCTACAGCACAGATACGCAGTATTTT
CASLLYSTDTQYF
>.|TRBV28|TRBJ2-7|.
TGTGCCACCGGACAGCCTCTCTCCTACGAGCAGTACTTC
CATGQPLSYEQYF
>.|TRBV30|TRBJ2-6|.
TGTGCCCTAAGGAGTATTTCTGGGGCCAACGTCCTGACTTTC
CALRSISGANVLTF
>TRBD1|TRBV5-1|TRBJ2-1|once
TGCGCCAGCAGCTTACAGGGGTATGAGCAGTTCTTC
CASSLQGYEQFF
>.|TRBV14|TRBJ1-1|.
TGTGCCAGCAGCCCCATGACAGAGGTCGGAACTGAAGCTTTCTTT
CASSPMTEVGTEAFF
>.|TRBV6-6|TRBJ2-2|.
TGTGCCAGCAGCTCACATACCGGGGAGCTGTTTTTT
CASSSHTGELFF
>TRBD2|TRBV14|TRBJ2-7|.
TGTGCCAGCAGCCAAGTGGCGGGAGAGCACGAGCAGTACTTC
CASSQVAGEHEQYF
>.|TRBV6-5|TRBJ1-6|.
TGTGCCAGCAGTTACCGTGGACACCTTTCACCCCTCCACTTT
CASSYRGHLSPLHF
>TRBD1|TRBV5-1|TRBJ1-2|.
TGCGCCAGCAGCTCGACTCCGGGACAGGGCTACACCTTC
CASSSTPGQGYTF
>TRBD2|TRBV9|TRBJ2-7|.
TGTGCCAGCAGCCCGTGGCGGGGACAACTAGCGGGACCCTACGAGCAGTACTTC
CASSPWRGQLAGPYEQYF
>.|TRBV19|TRBJ2-3|.
TGTGCCAGTAGCCCGGCGGACATCCATACGCAGTATTTT
CASSPADIHTQYF
>.|TRBV9|TRBJ1-2|few
TGTGCCAGCAGCGTAGCCCACTATGGGGCACACTATGGCTACACCTTC
CASSVAHYGAHYGYTF
>.|TRBV28|TRBJ2-2|.
TGTGCCAGCAGGGGAGAGGGGGCCGGGGAGCTGTTTTTT
CASRGEGAGELFF
>TRBD2|TRBV6-2/TRBV6-3|TRBJ2-3|.
TGTGCCAGCAGTTACGGGATAGCGGGGGCCTCCACAGATACGCAGTATTTT
CASSYGIAGASTDTQYF
>.|TRBV10-3|TRBJ2-7|.
TGTGCCATCAGTGAGTTGGTAGTTAGCTCCTACGAGCAGTACTTC
CAISELVVSSYEQYF
>.|TRBV2|TRBJ1-1|.
TGTGCCAGCAGTGGGCAGGGAAGGATCACTGAAGCTTTCTTT
CASSGQGRITEAFF
>TRBD1|TRBV28|TRBJ2-7|once
TGTGCCAGCAATTCGAACAGGGGGCGTAGGGAGCAGTACTTC
CASNSNRGRREQYF
>.|TRBV20-1|TRBJ2-1|.
TGCAGTGCTAGAACCAGCAATGAGCAGTTCTTC
CSARTSNEQFF
>TRBD1|TRBV11-2|TRBJ1-2|.
TGTGCCAGCAGCTTAGACGCGACAGGGAACTATGGCTACACCTTC
CASSLDATGNYGYTF
>.|TRBV7-6|TRBJ1-1|.
TGTGCCAGCAGCTTAGCGAGGGGGGGAAACACTGAAGCTTTCTTT
CASSLARGGNTEAFF
>.|TRBV6-5|TRBJ1-1|.
TGTGCCAGCAGTTCCCTGACAGGGAACACTGAAGCTTTCTTT
CASSSLTGNTEAFF
>.|TRBV7-8|TRBJ1-3|few
TGTGCCAGCAGCTTAGGGGGACTGAGCTCTGGAAACACCATATATTTT
CASSLGGLSSGNTIYF
>.|TRBV7-2|TRBJ1-3|.
TGTGCCAGCAGCTTATCCCCCGGGGGAAACACCATATATTTT
CASSLSPGGNTIYF
>.|TRBV19|TRBJ1-5|.
TGTGCCAGTAGTACCCTAGGACAGACGCACAATCAGCCCCAGCATTTT
CASSTLGQTHNQPQHF
>TRBD1|TRBV5-4|TRBJ2-1|.
TGTGCCAGCAGCTCTCCCGGACAGGTCAATGAGCAGTTCTTC
CASSSPGQVNEQFF
>TRBD1|TRBV2|TRBJ2-1|.
TGTGCCAGCAGTAAGGGACAGGGGGCGGGTGAGCAGTTCTTC
CASSKGQGAGEQFF
>.|TRBV19|TRBJ1-2|.
TGTGCCAGTAACCGGGCAGGGTCGGGCTATGGCTACACCTTC
CASNRAGSGYGYTF
>.|TRBV5-1|TRBJ1-2|.
TGCGCCAGCAGCTTGTGGACAGCGGCTAACTATGGCTACACCTTC
CASSLWTAANYGYTF
>.|TRBV28|TRBJ2-5|.
TGTGCCAGCAGTTTTGGAGAGGTTGAGACCCAGTACTTC
CASSFGEVETQYF
>.|TRBV6-5|TRBJ1-3|.
TGTGCCAGCAGTCCAGGGGTCCGGGGAAACACCATATATTTT
CASSPGVRGNTIYF
>.|TRBV10-3|TRBJ1-1|.
TGTGCCATCAGTGAGTCTCTTGACTTTGAAGCTTTCTTT
CAISESLDFEAFF
>.|TRBV7-2|TRBJ1-5|.
TGTGCCAGCAGCTTAGCGGGTCAGGGCGGACAGCCCCAGCATTTT
CASSLAGQGGQPQHF
>.|TRBV10-3|TRBJ2-7|.
TGTGCCCTCGCCAAACAGGGCAGCTCCTACGAGCAGTACTTC
CALAKQGSSYEQYF
>.|TRBV10-3|TRBJ2-7|.
TGTGCCATCAGCAAAGGGGACGAGCAGTACTTC
CAISKGDEQYF
>TRBD2|TRBV11-2|TRBJ2-2|.
TGTGCCAGCAGTGGACTAGCGGGCGCAGGGACCGGGGAGCTGTTTTTT
CASSGLAGAGTGELFF
>TRBD1|TRBV5-1|TRBJ1-1|.
TGCGCCAGTTCAGGGGGGAAGAACACTGAAGCTTTCTTT
CASSGGKNTEAFF
>.|TRBV5-1|TRBJ1-2|.
TGCGCCAGCAGCTTGCCCGGGGGAGGCCATGGCTACACCTTC
CASSLPGGGHGYTF